These 25 T cell receptor beta chains were sequenced from one sample in a study of cytomegalovirus exposure and HLA in healthy donors. The primer mix had 60 Vbeta and 13 Jbeta primers. Generated by immunoSEQ multiplex PCR, the TCRdb table keeps only in-frame clones and is missing some. The data hold over 45,000 clones, with about four fifths observed a single time. The sample consisted of PBMCs. These receptors came from a female donor in good health and CMV-seronegative.

This sequence joins TRBV7-3 and TRBJ2-7, with D perhaps TRBD1 (6 bases). Trimming took 2 bases from V and 2 from J, leaving 10 bases between them. Looked up from germline, CDR1 is SGHTA and CDR2 is FQGTGA. The CDR3 consists of 14 residues. The CDR3: CASSLSQGPYEQYF. Here the CDR3 DNA reads TGTGCCAGCAGCTTATCACAGGGCCCCTACGAGCAGTACTTC. The whole variable domain, remainder taken from reference TRBV7-3 and TRBJ2-7, is GAGVSQTPSNKVTEKGKYVELRCDPISGHTALYWYRQSLGQGPEFLIYFQGTGAADDSGLPNDRFFAVRPEGSVSTLKIQRTERGDSAVYLCASSLSQGPYEQYFGPGTRLTVT.

This sequence joins TRBV27 and TRBJ1-4, with TRBD1 matching over 8 bases. J was trimmed by 5 bases and V by 3 bases; bases with no gene match: 5. Looked up from germline, CDR1 is MNHEY and CDR2 is SMNVEV (reference sequence). This CDR3 has 15 residues. The CDR3 bases are TGTGCCAGCAGTTTTTCTGGACAGGGCAATGAAAAACTGTTTTTT. It specifies CASSFSGQGNEKLFF.

CDR3 coding DNA: TGTGCCAGCAGTGCCGGGTCATACGGCAATCAGCCCCAGCATTTT. It codes for CASSAGSYGNQPQHF. This sequence joins TRBV6-5 and TRBJ1-5; D is uncertain. The CDR3 sequence is 15 residues long. Germline-derived CDR1 and CDR2 are MNHEY and SVGAGI. Trimming took off 5 bases at V and 2 bases at J, with 13 bases between the two ends.

This clone came up once. The J gene is TRBJ2-1, the V gene TRBV19; 7 bases map to TRBD1. The CDR3 consists of 17 residues. Per germline, CDR1 LNHDA and CDR2 SQIVND (reference sequence). Losses at the gene ends were 1 base for V and 0 bases for J; bases not matched to a gene: 6. The CDR3 coding sequence is TGTGCCAGTAGTATAGGAGGGACAGTGAGCTCCTACAATGAGCAGTTCTTC. This sequence encodes CASSIGGTVSSYNEQFF.

The J gene is TRBJ2-5, the V gene TRBV5-1; 11 bases line up with TRBD1. The germline V gene encodes CDR1 SGHRS and CDR2 YFSETQ. J was trimmed by 3 bases and V by 4 bases; bases with no gene match: 8. The CDR3 length is 16 residues. The CDR3 here is CASSHGTGGLKETQYF. DNA of the CDR3: TGCGCCAGCAGCCACGGGACAGGGGGTTTAAAAGAGACCCAGTACTTC.

This clone has a handful of counts. The chain links TRBV7-9 to TRBJ1-1; 7 nucleotides agree with TRBD1. This CDR3 has 15 residues. Unmatched junction bases numbered 6, after V lost 5 bases and J lost 0 bases. CDR1 and CDR2 (germline): SEHNR, FQNEAQ (reference sequence). The CDR3 spells CASSPTGKMNTEAFF. The CDR3 region has the DNA TGTGCCAGCAGCCCGACAGGGAAAATGAACACTGAAGCTTTCTTT.

This CDR3 reads CASSPRIAGGIGVTEAFF. Here the CDR3 DNA reads TGTGCCAGCTCACCAAGAATTGCAGGGGGGATTGGGGTCACTGAAGCTTTCTTT. V is TRBV18 and J is TRBJ1-1; 7 positions match TRBD1. Looked up from germline, CDR1 is KGHSH and CDR2 is LQKENI. CDR3 length: 18 amino acids. Trimming took 2 bases from V and 4 from J; bases not matched to a gene: 16.

V usage is TRBV6-5 and J usage is TRBJ1-2; D remains unclear. This CDR3 region has 15 residues. Per the germline V gene, CDR1 is MNHEY and CDR2 is SVGAGI. With 4 bases removed from V and 4 bases from J, the gap between germline ends came to 16 bases. As DNA, the CDR3 is TGTGCCAGCAGTTTCGACGGAGGTCGGGGCTATGGCTACACCTTC. Translation: CASSFDGGRGYGYTF.

The CDR3 sequence: CASSLEGAMNTEAFF. CDR3 in DNA: TGCGCCAGCAGCTTGGAGGGGGCAATGAACACTGAAGCTTTCTTT. The gene calls are TRBV5-1 and TRBJ1-1; 7 bases are a match to TRBD1. This CDR3 comprises 15 residues. Germline V gene lookup returns CDR1 SGHRS and CDR2 YFSETQ. V was pared by 0 bases and J by 0 bases, with 2 bases of the junction left unmatched.

A single count supports this clone. The CDR3 bases are TGCGCCAGCAGCCTCGGAGGATCGAACACTGAAGCTTTCTTT. This sequence encodes CASSLGGSNTEAFF. V is TRBV4-1 and J is TRBJ1-1; D gene ambiguous. V lost 4 bases, J lost 1 base, and 10 bases lay in between. In germline, CDR1 is MGHRA, CDR2 YSYEKL. The CDR3 spans 14 residues.

The V gene is TRBV15, the J gene TRBJ2-2; 7 bases align to TRBD2. CDR1 LNHNV and CDR2 YYDKDF come from the germline V gene (reference sequence). The CDR3 loop spans 17 amino acids. With 0 bases clipped from V and 5 bases from J, the junction kept 9 bases outside the gene matches. CDR3 bases: TGTGCCACCAGCAGAGATAAGATGGGAGGGAGGACCGGGGAGCTGTTTTTT. This sequence encodes CATSRDKMGGRTGELFF.

The chain links TRBV5-6 to TRBJ2-5; TRBD1 matches at 8 bases. Germline CDR1 reads SGHDT; CDR2 reads YYEEEE. The CDR3 is 14 amino acids. After removal of 3 bases from V and 4 bases from J, the junction contained 5 bases not matched to a gene. This chain's CDR3 is CASSSRTGLETQYF. Written as DNA, the CDR3 is TGTGCCAGCAGCTCGAGGACAGGGCTAGAGACCCAGTACTTC.

DNA for the CDR3: TGTGCCAGCAGCCAGGGGGCCGTTCAGCCCCAGCATTTT. Translated, it gives CASSQGAVQPQHF. The V gene is TRBV27, the J gene TRBJ1-5; 8 bases map to TRBD1. Trimming cost V 6 bases and J 6 bases; bases outside gene matches: 4. The CDR3 spans 13 residues. Looked up from germline, CDR1 is MNHEY and CDR2 is SMNVEV (reference sequence).

The chain employs TRBV23-1 and TRBJ2-1, with D tentatively TRBD1 (6 bases). TRBV23-1 has ORF status, its function being uncertain. This CDR3 has 21 residues. Trimming took 1 base from V and 3 from J, leaving 28 bases between them. The CDR3 region is CASSQCRTPGTLPRDYNEQFF. CDR3 in DNA: TGCGCCAGCAGTCAATGCCGAACCCCTGGGACACTCCCTCGGGACTACAATGAGCAGTTCTTC.

This chain uses TRBV5-4 with TRBJ1-1, with a tentative D call TRBD1 (5 bases). This CDR3 comprises 15 residues. Germline CDR1 is SGHNT and CDR2 is YYREEE (reference sequence). The V and J ends lost 4 bases and 0 bases respectively, with 13 bases between them. The CDR3 DNA follows: TGTGCCAGCAGCCGCGGTAGGGGCGTGAACACTGAAGCTTTCTTT. Its translation is CASSRGRGVNTEAFF.

The V gene is TRBV19, the J gene TRBJ2-7; 11 bases are a match to TRBD1. The germline gives CDR1 LNHDA, CDR2 SQIVND (reference sequence). The CDR3 has 16 amino acids. V lost 6 bases, J lost 5 bases, and 12 bases stayed unmatched. The CDR3 DNA follows: TGTGCCAGTAGCGCGTACGGGACAGGGGGTAGGAACGAGCAGTACTTC. Encoded protein: CASSAYGTGGRNEQYF.

V is TRBV18 and J is TRBJ1-4; 7 bases align to TRBD1. Per the germline V gene, CDR1 is KGHSH and CDR2 is LQKENI. V gave up 3 bases and J gave up 5 bases; unmatched junction bases: 3. The CDR3 spans 14 residues. The CDR3 nucleotides read TGTGCCAGCTCACCGGGACAGCCAAATGAAAAACTGTTTTTT. It specifies CASSPGQPNEKLFF.

This chain uses TRBV6-6 with TRBJ1-3, with TRBD1 identical over 7 bases. Germline-derived CDR1 and CDR2 are MNHNY and SVGAGI (reference sequence). V trimming: 6 bases; J trimming: 5 bases; junction bases outside the gene matches: 7. The CDR3 has 14 amino acids. This CDR3 reads CASSYGQDRNTIYF. CDR3 coding DNA: TGTGCCAGCAGCTACGGACAGGATCGAAACACCATATATTTT.

The chain carries TRBV5-1 and TRBJ2-3; 10 bases map to TRBD1. V was clipped by 5 bases and J by 2 bases; unmatched bases: 8. CDR1 and CDR2 from the germline V gene are SGHRS and YFSETQ. The CDR3 is 16 amino acids. Here the CDR3 reads CASRVPGQGLTDTQYF. The CDR3 bases are TGCGCCAGCAGGGTTCCGGGACAGGGGCTCACAGATACGCAGTATTTT.

J is TRBJ2-4 and V is TRBV5-1, with 8 bases fitting TRBD1. This CDR3 region has 14 residues. From germline, CDR1 is SGHRS and CDR2 YFSETQ. Unmatched junction bases numbered 2, after V lost 0 bases and J lost 6 bases. CDR3 sequence: CASSLGQGANIQYF. DNA of the CDR3: TGCGCCAGCAGCTTGGGTCAGGGGGCAAACATTCAGTACTTC.

This clone was counted only a few times. The rearrangement joins TRBV18 to TRBJ1-2; a weak D match, TRBD1 (6 bases). The V end was cut by 4 bases, the J end by 8 bases, with 23 bases between. Germline assignment: CDR1 KGHSH and CDR2 LQKENI. The CDR3 is 16 residues long. CDR3 DNA: TGTGCCAGCTCACAGAAGATACCCTCGACAGGCCGCGGCTACACCTTC. Protein product: CASSQKIPSTGRGYTF.

This chain uses TRBV5-4 with TRBJ1-4; TRBD1 aligns across 7 bases. With 2 bases clipped from V and 8 bases from J, the junction kept 9 bases outside the gene matches. The CDR3 is 15 amino acids. The germline V gene encodes CDR1 SGHNT and CDR2 YYREEE (reference sequence). The chain's CDR3 is CASSFNTGVREKLFF. CDR3 DNA: TGTGCCAGCAGCTTTAACACAGGGGTACGAGAAAAACTGTTTTTT.

The V call is TRBV7-2, the J call TRBJ2-3, with D perhaps TRBD2 (5 bases). V lost 6 bases, J lost 1 base, and 17 bases lay in between. This CDR3 is 16 amino acids long. From germline, CDR1 is SGHTA and CDR2 FQGNSA. Here the CDR3 DNA reads TGTGCCAGCAGTATGAGCGTAGGACTTCGCACAGATACGCAGTATTTT. Amino acid sequence: CASSMSVGLRTDTQYF. The variable domain in full, with the rest retrieved from reference TRBV7-2 and TRBJ2-3, is GAGVSQSPSNKVTEKGKDVELRCDPISGHTALYWYRQSLGQGLEFLIYFQGNSAPDKSGLPSDRFSAERTGGSVSTLTIQRTQQEDSAVYLCASSMSVGLRTDTQYFGPGTRLTVL.

This clone occurred a few times. The rearrangement joins TRBV6-1 to TRBJ1-5; TRBD1 agrees at 9 bases. The V segment lost 7 bases and the J segment 7 bases; nucleotides outside the gene matches: 8. The CDR3 length is 14 residues. In germline, CDR1 is MNHNS, CDR2 SASEGT. CDR3 in DNA: TGTGCCAGCATCGAAAGGACAGGGGTCCAGCCCCAGCATTTT. This translates into CASIERTGVQPQHF.

The chain uses TRBV7-2 and TRBJ2-2; TRBD2 matches at 7 bases. Germline-derived CDR1 and CDR2 are SGHTA and FQGNSA. The ends lost 5 bases at V and 4 bases at J; junction bases unmatched: 16. This CDR3 contains 18 residues. The CDR3 loop is CASSAPIGRGPFTGELFF. DNA for the CDR3: TGTGCCAGCAGCGCCCCTATTGGGAGGGGCCCCTTCACCGGGGAGCTGTTTTTT.